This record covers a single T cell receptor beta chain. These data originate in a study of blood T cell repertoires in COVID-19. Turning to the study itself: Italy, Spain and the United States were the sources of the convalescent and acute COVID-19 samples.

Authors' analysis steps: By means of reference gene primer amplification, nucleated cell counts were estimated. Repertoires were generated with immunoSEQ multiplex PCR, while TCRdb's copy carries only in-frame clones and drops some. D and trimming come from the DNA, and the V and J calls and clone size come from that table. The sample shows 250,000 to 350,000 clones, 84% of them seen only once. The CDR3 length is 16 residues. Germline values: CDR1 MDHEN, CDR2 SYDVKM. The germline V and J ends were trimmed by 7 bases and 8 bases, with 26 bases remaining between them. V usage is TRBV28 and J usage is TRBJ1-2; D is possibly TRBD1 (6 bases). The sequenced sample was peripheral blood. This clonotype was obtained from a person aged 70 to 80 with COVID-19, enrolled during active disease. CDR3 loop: CASTPPGGAYPGGYTF. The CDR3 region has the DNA TGTGCCAGCACCCCTCCTGGGGGCGCATACCCGGGGGGCTACACCTTC.